This TCR beta chain was captured in a study of CD8 T cells in ankylosing spondylitis. General observations from the study: The clones that were linked to disease were reported to be significantly enriched in matched synovial fluid samples from ankylosing spondylitis patients. Disease-linked clones bore a CD8+ phenotype, appearing relatively rarely in peripheral blood.

In germline, CDR1 is DFQATT, CDR2 SNEGSKA (reference sequence). Trimming pared 4 bases from V and 1 base from J, leaving 10 bases between. The CDR3 loop spans 13 amino acids. By quantitative 5'-RACE with molecular barcodes, the TCR beta libraries were made. MiXCR was run by TCRdb on the 5' RACE reads, yielding one entry per CDR3 protein. The sample lists under 300,000 distinct CDR3 sequences, 8% to 9.5% occurring once. This clonotype occurred many times. Its antigen remains unknown. The TCR originated in a male donor with ankylosing spondylitis or in good health (not recorded which). V gene TRBV20-1 combines with J gene TRBJ1-1; D remains unclear. The sequenced sample consisted of blood, either unsorted or a sorted T cell fraction (not recorded which). The DNA of the CDR3 is TGCAGTGCTAAGAGGTCGGGGAACACTGAAGCTTTCTTT. Encoded protein: CSAKRSGNTEAFF.